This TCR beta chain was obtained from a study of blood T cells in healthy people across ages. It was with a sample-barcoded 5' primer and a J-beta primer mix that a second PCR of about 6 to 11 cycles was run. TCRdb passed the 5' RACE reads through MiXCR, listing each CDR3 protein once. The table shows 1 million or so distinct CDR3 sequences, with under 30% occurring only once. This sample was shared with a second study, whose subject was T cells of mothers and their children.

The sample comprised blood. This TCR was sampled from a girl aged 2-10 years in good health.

The CDR3 nucleotides read TGCGCCAGCAGCCAAGAGGGACAGGGGGAAGAGACCCAGTACTTC. Translation gives CASSQEGQGEETQYF. The chain uses TRBV4-3 and TRBJ2-5; 11 nucleotides agree with TRBD1. The CDR3 extends over 15 amino acids. Per germline, CDR1 LGHNA and CDR2 YSLEER. V dropped 0 bases and J dropped 3; count of bases not matched to a gene: 0.